This note documents a single T cell receptor (beta chain) sequence. It lacks a known antigen. One base away there is no much larger clone; base qualities are not given. The receptor library was made with the immunoSEQ multiplex PCR assay. Entries here come from immuneACCESS through TCRdb and include only in-frame sequences with V and J called. Some clones fail to appear in such tables; in the studies checked, an unresolved V gene covers under half of the shortfall, and the cause of the remainder is unknown. The sample records 95,000 to 100,000 clones, around 95% of which are singletons. About 0.21% of the sample lies in the top ten. The entry originates in a study of technical replicates of blood from a handful of donors (dated by TCRdb to 2015 to 2018). V is pruned by 1 base and J by 6 bases, leaving 6 bases of the junction without a gene match. From the cysteine up to the phenylalanine, the CDR3 has a length of 15 residues. Only the CDR3 DNA stays, 45 bases, in frame from base 1. CDR1 SGHAT and CDR2 FQNNGV were looked up in the germline V gene.

This sequence uses TRBV11-2 and TRBJ1-2; 9 central bases correspond to TRBD1. Sequencing used T cells isolated from PBMCs. This receptor was obtained from a human donor in good health. The DNA sequence follows: TGTGCCAGCAGCTTAGGGACAGGGGATTCGGATGGCTACACCTTC. Its protein is CASSLGTGDSDGYTF.